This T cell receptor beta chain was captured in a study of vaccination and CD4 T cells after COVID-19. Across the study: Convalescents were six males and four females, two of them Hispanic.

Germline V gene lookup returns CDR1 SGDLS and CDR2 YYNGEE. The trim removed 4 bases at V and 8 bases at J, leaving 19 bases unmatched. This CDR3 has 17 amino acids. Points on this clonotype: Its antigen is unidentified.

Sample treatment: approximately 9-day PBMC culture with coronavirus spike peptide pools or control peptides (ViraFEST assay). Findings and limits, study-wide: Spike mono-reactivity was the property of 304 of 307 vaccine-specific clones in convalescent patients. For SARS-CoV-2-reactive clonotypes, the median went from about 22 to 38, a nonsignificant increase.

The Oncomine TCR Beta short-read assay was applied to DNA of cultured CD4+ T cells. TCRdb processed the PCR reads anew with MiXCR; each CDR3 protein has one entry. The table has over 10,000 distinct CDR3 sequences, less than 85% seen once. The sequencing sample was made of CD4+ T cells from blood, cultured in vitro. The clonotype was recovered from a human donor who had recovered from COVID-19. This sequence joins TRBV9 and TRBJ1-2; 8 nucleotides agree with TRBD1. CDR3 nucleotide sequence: TGTGCCAGCAGCCTTTCCCCAGGGGGCCAACCTCCCCTAGGCTACACCTTC. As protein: CASSLSPGGQPPLGYTF.